Listed here are 16 T cell receptor beta chains from one sample, sequenced in a study of regulatory T cells in long-lasting Graves disease. Time point described: persistent/refractory GD, antithyroid drugs over 5 years with positive TRAb. The TCR library was prepared using RNA isolated from PBMCs. Arm-PCR of CDR3 regions with iRepertoire HTBI primers generated TCR beta libraries. TCRdb independently ran MiXCR on the multiplex PCR reads; one entry per CDR3 protein. The table records about 430,000 distinct CDR3 sequences, approximately 22% of them present only once. Sequenced material: peripheral blood mononuclear cells (PBMCs), taken when the disease was refractory, from a patient treated with antithyroid drugs. Source of these receptors: a female donor with Graves disease.

This clonotype was seen at least ten times. This CDR3 is CASSHIGASRRSSYEQYF. The CDR3 DNA reads TGTGCCAGCAGTCACATCGGGGCTAGCCGCAGGAGCTCCTACGAGCAGTACTTC. The genes are TRBV28 and TRBJ2-7, with D perhaps assigned TRBD1 or TRBD2 (5 bases each). Germline values: CDR1 MDHEN, CDR2 SYDVKM. Trimming removed 5 bases at V and 0 bases at J, with 23 bases between. There are 18 residues in the CDR3.

This chain connects TRBV4-2 to TRBJ2-5, with 12 bases fitting TRBD2. J was trimmed by 4 bases and V by 4 bases; bases with no gene match: 7. Germline V gives CDR1 LGHNA, CDR2 YNFKEQ. The CDR3 covers 16 residues. The CDR3, as DNA: TGTGCCAGCAGCCCTTCGACTAGCGGGAGACGAGAGACCCAGTACTTC. This codes for CASSPSTSGRRETQYF.

Worth noting for this clonotype: Possible read error: a much larger clone is one base away. The DNA of the CDR3 is TGCGCCAGCAGGCCGTCGGGACTAGCGGGCACCTACGAGCAGTACTTC. This translates into CASRPSGLAGTYEQYF. The chain employs TRBV5-1 and TRBJ2-7; 12 bases match TRBD2. Germline V gene lookup returns CDR1 SGHRS and CDR2 YFSETQ. Trimming took 5 bases from V and 2 from J; bases not matched to a gene: 8. The CDR3 length is 16 residues.

This clonotype was counted ten times or more. The chain is built from TRBV28 and TRBJ1-1; 7 bases are shared with TRBD1. The CDR3 has 13 amino acids. The V gene's germline CDR1 is MDHEN and CDR2 SYDVKM. The J segment lost 4 bases and the V segment lost 2 bases, leaving 1 base of the junction unmatched. CDR3 loop: CASSLRGLTEAFF. CDR3 sequence (DNA): TGTGCCAGCAGTTTAAGGGGGCTCACTGAAGCTTTCTTT.

J is TRBJ2-5 and V is TRBV15; D unresolved. This CDR3 comprises 14 residues. Germline CDR1 LNHNV, CDR2 YYDKDF (reference sequence). Trimming left V 5 bases short and J 1 base short, with 11 bases between. The CDR3 spells CATSVGPAQETQYF. As DNA, the CDR3 is TGTGCCACCAGCGTTGGCCCTGCCCAAGAGACCCAGTACTTC. The whole variable domain, filled in from reference TRBV15 and TRBJ2-5, reads DAMVIQNPRYQVTQFGKPVTLSCSQTLNHNVMYWYQQKSSQAPKLLFHYYDKDFNNEADTPDNFQSRRPNTSFCFLDIRSPGLGDTAMYLCATSVGPAQETQYFGPGTRLLVL.

This clonotype was seen a few times. This chain uses TRBV4-2 with TRBJ2-5; tentative D call: TRBD2 (5 bases). Germline V CDR1 and CDR2: LGHNA, YNFKEQ. V lost 1 base and J 4 bases, leaving 13 bases between the germline ends. The CDR3 length is 15 residues. In nucleotides, the CDR3 is TGTGCCAGCAGCCAAGGAACTAGTTCCGGAGAGACCCAGTACTTC. Translated, it gives CASSQGTSSGETQYF.

The chain recombines TRBV7-8 with TRBJ2-3; no clear D. Germline V gene data show CDR1 as SGHVS and CDR2 as FQNEAQ. V was shortened by 0 bases and J by 5 bases, with 6 bases between the two germline ends. This CDR3 is 13 amino acids long. CDR3: CASSLAGIDTQYF. The DNA of the CDR3 is TGTGCCAGCAGCTTAGCGGGGATAGATACGCAGTATTTT.

Concerning this clonotype itself: This could be a read error, since a much larger clone is one nucleotide away. The genes are TRBV6-2 or TRBV6-3 and TRBJ1-2, with D perhaps TRBD1 (6 bases). V was shortened by 6 bases and J by 1 base, with 15 bases between the two germline ends. The CDR3 totals 15 residues. CDR1 is MNHEY, CDR2 SVGEGT, per germline. Here the CDR3 DNA reads TGTGCCAGCAGCACCCAGGACAGCCATAACTATGGCTACACCTTC. It encodes CASSTQDSHNYGYTF.

The chain couples TRBV5-1 to TRBJ2-2, with 10 positions matching TRBD2. The germline gives CDR1 SGHRS, CDR2 YFSETQ. The CDR3 length is 17 residues. With 0 bases clipped from V and 6 bases from J, the junction kept 8 bases outside the gene matches. The CDR3 sequence: CASSLGGAAGGPGELFF. The CDR3 DNA reads as TGCGCCAGCAGCTTGGGCGGAGCAGCGGGAGGGCCCGGGGAGCTGTTTTTT.

This rearrangement joins TRBV5-1 to TRBJ2-7, with 10 bases fitting TRBD2. V was clipped by 6 bases and J by 2 bases; unmatched bases: 8. Germline assignment: CDR1 SGHRS and CDR2 YFSETQ. The CDR3 is made up of 15 amino acids. CDR3 sequence reads: CASTNGTSATYEQYF. CDR3 nucleotides: TGCGCCAGCACCAACGGGACTAGCGCTACCTACGAGCAGTACTTC.

This clonotype was counted many times. The chain employs TRBV6-1 and TRBJ1-5; the match to TRBD1 covers 7 bases. CDR3 size: 16 residues. Germline V lookup: CDR1 MNHNS, CDR2 SASEGT. Trimming at V came to 5 bases and at J to 6 bases, leaving 13 bases not matched to a gene. As DNA, the CDR3 is TGTGCCAGCAGTCCTGATCCCGACAGGGCCTTTCAGCCCCAGCATTTT. Protein product: CASSPDPDRAFQPQHF.

This clonotype occurred many times. The V gene is TRBV5-1, the J gene TRBJ2-7, with D unclear. Germline V gene data show CDR1 as SGHRS and CDR2 as YFSETQ. CDR3 size: 13 residues. Trimming left V 1 base short and J 3 bases short, with 8 bases between. The CDR3 region is CASSLWTDYEQYF. The CDR3 DNA follows: TGCGCCAGCAGCTTGTGGACGGACTACGAGCAGTACTTC.

In its sample, this clonotype was seen many times. V and J are TRBV28 and TRBJ1-5, with D perhaps matching TRBD1 (5 bases). The CDR3 contains 15 residues. The germline CDR1 and CDR2 sequences are MDHEN and SYDVKM. Trimming removed 3 bases at V and 1 base at J, with 10 bases between. The CDR3, as DNA: TGTGCCAGCAGTTTTTCGAGGGGAAGCAATCAGCCCCAGCATTTT. Its translation: CASSFSRGSNQPQHF.

This clonotype was recorded once. The CDR3 here is CASSVPWGAGVETQYF. CDR3 in DNA: TGTGCCAGCAGTGTGCCGTGGGGGGCGGGAGTCGAGACCCAGTACTTC. The gene calls are TRBV25-1 and TRBJ2-5, with D possibly matching TRBD2 (7 bases). Per the germline V gene, CDR1 is MGHDK and CDR2 is SYGVNS. The CDR3 has 16 residues. V was pared by 4 bases and J by 5 bases, with 20 bases between. Based on the CDR3 plus reference TRBV25-1 and TRBJ2-5, the full variable domain is EADIYQTPRYLVIGTGKKITLECSQTMGHDKMYWYQQDPGMELHLIHYSYGVNSTEKGDLSSESTVSRIRTEHFPLTLESARPSHTSQYLCASSVPWGAGVETQYFGPGTRLLVL.

In this sample, this clonotype turned up many times. V usage is TRBV11-2 and J usage is TRBJ2-5, with a possible D match to TRBD2 (6 bases). The CDR3 covers 14 residues. V lost 5 bases and J 2 bases, leaving 12 bases between the germline ends. Looked up from germline, CDR1 is SGHAT and CDR2 is FQNNGV. The CDR3 coding sequence is TGTGCCAGCAGCCGGGGACTTACACAAGAGACCCAGTACTTC. It is translated as CASSRGLTQETQYF.

This clonotype was seen at least ten times. The chain links TRBV28 to TRBJ1-4; D remains unclear. The CDR3 contains 16 residues. Per the germline V gene, CDR1 is MDHEN and CDR2 is SYDVKM. V lost 5 bases, J lost 3 bases, and 16 bases lay in between. CDR3: CASSPARPASNEKLFF. CDR3 in DNA: TGTGCCAGCAGTCCAGCCAGGCCCGCCTCTAATGAAAAACTGTTTTTT.